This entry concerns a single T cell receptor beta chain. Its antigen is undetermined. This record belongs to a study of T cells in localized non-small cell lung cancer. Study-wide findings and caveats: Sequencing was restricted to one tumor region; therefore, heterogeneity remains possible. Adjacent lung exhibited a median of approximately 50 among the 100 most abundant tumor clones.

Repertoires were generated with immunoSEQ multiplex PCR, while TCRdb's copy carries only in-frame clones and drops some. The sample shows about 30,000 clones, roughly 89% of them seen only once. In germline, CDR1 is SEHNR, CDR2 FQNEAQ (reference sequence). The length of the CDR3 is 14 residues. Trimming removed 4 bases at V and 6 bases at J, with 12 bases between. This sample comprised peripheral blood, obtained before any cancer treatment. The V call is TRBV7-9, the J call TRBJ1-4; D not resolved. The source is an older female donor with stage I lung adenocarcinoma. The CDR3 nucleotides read TGTGCCAGCAGCTACGGACCTGGACATGAAAAACTGTTTTTT. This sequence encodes CASSYGPGHEKLFF. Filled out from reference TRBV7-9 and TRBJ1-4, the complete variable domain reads DTGVSQNPRHKITKRGQNVTFRCDPISEHNRLYWYRQTLGQGPEFLTYFQNEAQLEKSRLLSDRFSAERPKGSFSTLEIQRTEQGDSAMYLCASSYGPGHEKLFFGSGTQLSVL.